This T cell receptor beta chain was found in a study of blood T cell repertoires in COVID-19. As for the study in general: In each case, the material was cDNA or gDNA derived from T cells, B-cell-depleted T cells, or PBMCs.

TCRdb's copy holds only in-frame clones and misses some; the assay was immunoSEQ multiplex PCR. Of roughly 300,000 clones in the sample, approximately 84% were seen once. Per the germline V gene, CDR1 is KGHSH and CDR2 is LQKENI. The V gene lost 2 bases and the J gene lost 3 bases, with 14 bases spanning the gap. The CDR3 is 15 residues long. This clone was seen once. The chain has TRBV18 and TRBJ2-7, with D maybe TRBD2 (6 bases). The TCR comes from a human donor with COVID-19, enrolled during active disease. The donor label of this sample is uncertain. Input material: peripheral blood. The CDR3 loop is CASSPNGGTGYEQYF. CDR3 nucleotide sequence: TGTGCCAGCTCACCAAACGGTGGGACTGGCTACGAGCAGTACTTC.